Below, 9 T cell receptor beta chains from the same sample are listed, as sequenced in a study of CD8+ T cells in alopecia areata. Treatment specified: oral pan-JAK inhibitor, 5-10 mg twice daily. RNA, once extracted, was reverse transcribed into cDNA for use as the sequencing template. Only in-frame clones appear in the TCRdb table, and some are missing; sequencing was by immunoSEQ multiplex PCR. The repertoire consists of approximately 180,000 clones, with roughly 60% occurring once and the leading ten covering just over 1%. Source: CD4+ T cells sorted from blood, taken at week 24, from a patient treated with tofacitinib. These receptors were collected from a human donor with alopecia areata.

The CDR3 DNA sequence: TGCGCCAGCAGCACAAGCGGGGGTCCCGAGACCCAGTACTTC. The encoded protein is CASSTSGGPETQYF. The chain combines TRBV5-1 with TRBJ2-5, with 8 bases that match TRBD2. The CDR3 covers 14 residues. V lost 4 bases and J lost 5; bases outside the gene matches: 7. CDR1 is SGHRS, CDR2 YFSETQ, per germline.

The chain's CDR3 is CSVEGGGEAIYGYTF. In DNA, the CDR3 is TGCAGCGTTGAGGGAGGAGGAGAAGCAATCTATGGCTACACCTTC. The rearrangement uses TRBV29-1 and TRBJ1-2; D unresolved. The CDR3 sequence is 15 residues long. V lost 3 bases and J 4 bases, leaving 18 bases between the germline ends. CDR1 and CDR2 (germline): SQVTM, ANQGSEA.

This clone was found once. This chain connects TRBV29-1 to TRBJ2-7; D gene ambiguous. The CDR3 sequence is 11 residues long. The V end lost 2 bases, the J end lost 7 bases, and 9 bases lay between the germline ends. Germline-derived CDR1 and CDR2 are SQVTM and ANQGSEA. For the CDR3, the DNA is TGCAGCGTTGAATATGGACGGGAGCAGTACTTC. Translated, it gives CSVEYGREQYF.

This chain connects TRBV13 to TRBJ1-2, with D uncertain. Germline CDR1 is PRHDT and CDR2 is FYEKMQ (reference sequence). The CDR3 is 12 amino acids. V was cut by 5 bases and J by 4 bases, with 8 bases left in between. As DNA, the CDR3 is TGTGCCAGCAGCAGAGGAACCTATGGCTACACCTTC. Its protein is CASSRGTYGYTF.

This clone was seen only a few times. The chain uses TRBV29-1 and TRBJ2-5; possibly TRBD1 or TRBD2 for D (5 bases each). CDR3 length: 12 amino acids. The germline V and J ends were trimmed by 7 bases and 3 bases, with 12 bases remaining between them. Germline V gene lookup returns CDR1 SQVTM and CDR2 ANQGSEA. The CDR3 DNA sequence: TGCAGCGCTAAGTGGGGGAAAGAGACCCAGTACTTC. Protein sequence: CSAKWGKETQYF.

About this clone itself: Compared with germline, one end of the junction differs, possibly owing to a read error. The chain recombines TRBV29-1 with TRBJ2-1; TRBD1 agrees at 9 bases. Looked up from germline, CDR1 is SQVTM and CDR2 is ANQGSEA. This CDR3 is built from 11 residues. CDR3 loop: CSVKPGDRALF. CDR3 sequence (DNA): TGCAGCGTAAAACCGGGGGACAGGGCCCTCTTC.

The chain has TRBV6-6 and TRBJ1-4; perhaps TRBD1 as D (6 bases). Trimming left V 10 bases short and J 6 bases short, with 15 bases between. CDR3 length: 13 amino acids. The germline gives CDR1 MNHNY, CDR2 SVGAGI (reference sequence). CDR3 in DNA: TGTGCCACCGAGGGGACATTGGATGAAAAACTGTTTTTT. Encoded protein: CATEGTLDEKLFF.

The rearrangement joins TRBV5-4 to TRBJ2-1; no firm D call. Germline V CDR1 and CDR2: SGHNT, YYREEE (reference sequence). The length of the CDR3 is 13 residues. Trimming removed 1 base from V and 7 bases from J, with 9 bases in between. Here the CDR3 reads CASSLRWDNEQFF. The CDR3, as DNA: TGTGCCAGCAGCTTGCGATGGGATAATGAGCAGTTCTTC. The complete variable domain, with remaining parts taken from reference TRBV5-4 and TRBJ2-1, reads ETGVTQSPTHLIKTRGQQVTLRCSSQSGHNTVSWYQQALGQGPQFIFQYYREEENGRGNFPPRFSGLQFPNYSSELNVNALELDDSALYLCASSLRWDNEQFFGPGTRLTVL.

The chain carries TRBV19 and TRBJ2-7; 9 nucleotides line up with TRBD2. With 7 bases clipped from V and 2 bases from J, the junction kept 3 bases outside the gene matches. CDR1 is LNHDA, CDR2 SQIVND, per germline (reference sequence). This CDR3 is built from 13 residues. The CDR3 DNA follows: TGTGCCAGTAAGGGCGGGGGGGCCTACGAGCAGTACTTC. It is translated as CASKGGGAYEQYF.